This entry is about one T cell receptor beta chain. As yet, its antigen is unknown. This may arise from a read error, as a much more abundant clone is one base away. This sample is part of a study of blood T cells in healthy people across ages. J was trimmed by 10 bases and V by 4 bases; bases with no gene match: 8. Per germline, CDR1 SQVTM and CDR2 ANQGSEA. CDR3 size: 12 residues. Study results and caveats: In older individuals, TCR beta diversity per million T cells was lower, falling roughly linearly with age. Comparison with aged donors showed that long-lived donors had more naive CD4+ cells and higher diversity. The study regarded diversity estimates from one million T cells as underestimates.

A second about 6 to 12 cycle PCR used barcoded and J-beta primers. One entry per CDR3 protein results from TCRdb running MiXCR on the 5' RACE reads. This sample yields hundreds of thousands of distinct CDR3 sequences, of which about 30% are seen a single time; roughly 15% belongs to the top ten. The chain couples TRBV29-1 to TRBJ2-7, with 9 positions matching TRBD2. The material sequenced was blood. The sequence derives from a woman aged 80 or over in good health. Here the CDR3 reads CSVGASGEAQYF. The DNA for the CDR3 is TGCAGCGTTGGGGCTAGCGGGGAGGCCCAGTACTTC.